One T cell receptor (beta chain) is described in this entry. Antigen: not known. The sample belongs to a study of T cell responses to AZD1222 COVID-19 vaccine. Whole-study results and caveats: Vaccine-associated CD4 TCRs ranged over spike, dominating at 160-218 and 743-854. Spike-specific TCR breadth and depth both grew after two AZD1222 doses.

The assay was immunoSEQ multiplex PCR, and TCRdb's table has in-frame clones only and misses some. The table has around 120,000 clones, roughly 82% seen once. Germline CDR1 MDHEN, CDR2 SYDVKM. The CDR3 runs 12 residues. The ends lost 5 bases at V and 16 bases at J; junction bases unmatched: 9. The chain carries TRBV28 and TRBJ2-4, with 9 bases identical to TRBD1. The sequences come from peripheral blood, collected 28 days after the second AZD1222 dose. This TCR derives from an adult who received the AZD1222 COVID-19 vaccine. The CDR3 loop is CASSTPGTGFYF. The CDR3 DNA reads TGTGCCAGCAGTACCCCCGGGACAGGGTTTTACTTC. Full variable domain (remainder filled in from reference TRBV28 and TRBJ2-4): DVKVTQSSRYLVKRTGEKVFLECVQDMDHENMFWYRQDPGLGLRLIYFSYDVKMKEKGDIPEGYSVSREKKERFSLILESASTNQTSMYLCASSTPGTGFYFGAGTRLSVL.